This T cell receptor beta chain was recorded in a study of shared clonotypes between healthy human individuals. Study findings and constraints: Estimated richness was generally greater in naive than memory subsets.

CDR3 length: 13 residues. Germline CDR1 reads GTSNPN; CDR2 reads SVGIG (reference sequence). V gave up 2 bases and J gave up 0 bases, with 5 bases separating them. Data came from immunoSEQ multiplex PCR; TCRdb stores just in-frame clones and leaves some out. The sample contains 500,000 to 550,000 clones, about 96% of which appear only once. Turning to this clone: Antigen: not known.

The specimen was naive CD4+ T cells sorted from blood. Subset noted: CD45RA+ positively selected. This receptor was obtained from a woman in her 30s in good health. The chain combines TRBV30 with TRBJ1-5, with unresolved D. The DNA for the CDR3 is TGTGCCTGGAGTCCACATAGCAATCAGCCCCAGCATTTT. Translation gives CAWSPHSNQPQHF.